This entry features one T cell receptor beta chain sequence. Antigen specificity is unknown. Doses given second, at about 4 or about 12 weeks, were pooled. This record belongs to a study of T cell responses to AZD1222 COVID-19 vaccine. The study, taken as a whole, reports: Per reports, nearly half of all spike-specific TCRs target regions that are unmutated in variants. CD4 TCRs associated with vaccination spanned spike, dominating at 160-218 and 743-854.

Some clones are missing from TCRdb's copy, which holds only in-frame ones; the method was immunoSEQ multiplex PCR. The table shows 100,000 to 120,000 clones, with 94% occurring only once. This clonotype originated in an adult who received the AZD1222 COVID-19 vaccine. The sample was peripheral blood, taken 28 days after the second AZD1222 dose.

CDR3 sequence reads: CATSRDRGNGVTLHF. CDR3 DNA: TGTGCCACCAGCAGAGATAGAGGAAATGGTGTCACCCTCCACTTT. The chain employs TRBV15 and TRBJ1-6, with unresolved D. V dropped 0 bases and J dropped 14 bases, with 17 bases sitting between them. CDR3 length equals 15 residues. Germline V gene data show CDR1 as LNHNV and CDR2 as YYDKDF (reference sequence).